This TCR beta chain was sequenced during a study of shared clonotypes between healthy human individuals (dated by TCRdb to the early 2020s). The study in broad terms: The cohort included three men and a couple of women between 18 and 49 years of age. Leukapheresis yielded between about 0.85 and 10 billion PBMCs per donor. For each donor, three plates each were used for CD4 naive and CD4 memory, two plates were used for CD8 naive, and one plate was used for CD8 memory. Libraries were prepared and TCR repertoires were sequenced by different laboratories using diverse techniques, in order to increase sequencing depth and limit assay-specific biases. Blood TCR repertoires of five healthy adults were deeply sequenced to estimate repertoire size and the extent of clonotype sharing between individuals.

Study-wide conclusions, independent of this receptor: When a handful of donors were compared, the shared fraction of clonotypes was about 5.2% for naive CD4, more than 3% for naive CD8, 2% to 2.5% for memory CD4, and around 0.4% for memory CD8. Naive subsets generally had larger estimated clonotype richness than memory subsets. Rarefaction of sorted-subset datasets indicated incomplete sequencing despite the large sequencing depth. Based on pairwise subsampling, the degree of clonotype sharing among donors was expected to be affected by sequencing depth. Sampling was restricted to blood, and TCR repertoires in tissues likely differ from the TCR repertoires found in blood. The genetic and exposure-history diversity represented was limited by the small number of donors. Higher generation probabilities were observed for clonotypes shared by all four sorted-subset donors than for non-shared clonotypes.

CD8 naive samples consisted of CD45RO-negative cells that were positively selected for CCR7, yielding a CD45RA+CCR7+ population without TemRA cells. The donors were healthy, HIV-negative adults with no recently reported acute infections or vaccinations. All donors were Caucasian adults living in Nashville, Tennessee, USA. Blood was obtained by leukapheresis, after which PBMCs were separated by Ficoll-Histopaque density gradient centrifugation and cryopreserved in liquid nitrogen vapor phase. Analytical flow cytometry was used to check the purity and quantity of every magnetically sorted T cell population. Each sorted fraction had its genomic DNA isolated and then quantified by UV absorbance on a Nanodrop 2000c. According to the germline V gene, CDR1 reads SGHVS and CDR2 reads FQNEAQ. Deletion took 0 bases off V and 0 bases off J, with a span of 12 bases between the germline ends. The CDR3 has 16 amino acids, counting the end cysteine and phenylalanine. The CDR3 DNA has 48 bases and is translated from base 1.

This clone occurred once. Its recognized antigen is unknown. No much larger clonotype is one base removed from it; base qualities were not supplied. Using the deep immunoSEQ assay, TCR CDR3 regions were amplified from genomic DNA by multiplex PCR. For each cell subset, the extracted genomic DNA was distributed evenly across all wells of several immunoSEQ 96-well plates, and each plate served as one replicate. For sorted subsets, roughly 200 ng of genomic DNA, equivalent to around 31,000 T cell genomes, went into each replicate PCR. Purified libraries were measured with a Qubit 3.0 fluorometer, size-checked on a Bioanalyzer 2100, and measured again with the KAPA Library Quantification kit. Every immunoSEQ 96-well plate was sequenced on a dedicated single-read 150-cycle Illumina NextSeq 550 flow cell. The source study handled its data this way. The immunoSEQ output contained only junctional sequences without quality scores, so filtering could not match that applied to full-length reads. Sequences were annotated with PyIR, a Python wrapper for IgBLAST v1.9, using IMGT germline references to assign V/J genes and CDR3. Reads with weak V/J assignments (E-value above 1e-6), missing CDR3, stop codons, out-of-frame junctions, or ambiguous translated residues were removed. V3J clonotypes were defined as sequences sharing the same inferred V gene, J gene, and CDR3 amino acid sequence. Percentage overlap between repertoires was calculated by dividing the number of shared unique clonotypes by the size of the smaller repertoire. Three approaches were used to assess repertoire richness: RTK rarefaction, the Chao1 estimator, and Recon v2.1 estimates of unobserved clonotypes. For all TCRbeta clonotypes obtained by the gDNA method from a handful of donors, generation probabilities were computed with OLGA. What TCRdb holds here is the immuneACCESS table cut down to in-frame rearrangements. Part of the clones is not present; checked against another copy, under half of the missing clones reflect an unresolved V gene, and the others are unexplained. The DNA gave D and trimming, while V, J and clone size come from that table. This sample holds around 550,000 clones; approximately 96% were observed only once. The ten biggest clones cover over 0.1% of the sample.

This clonotype was obtained from a woman between 25 and 40 years old in good health. The chain is encoded by TRBV7-8 joined to TRBJ2-7; the D segment may tentatively be TRBD1 or TRBD2, each giving 5 matched bases. Sequencing was performed on naive CD8+ T cells sorted from blood. In light of the paper, this sample's cell subset or site label describes: CD45RA+CCR7+. The CDR3 sequence is CASSLAAGTGSYEQYF. The nucleotide sequence reads as follows: TGTGCCAGCAGCTTAGCGGCCGGGACCGGCTCCTACGAGCAGTACTTC.